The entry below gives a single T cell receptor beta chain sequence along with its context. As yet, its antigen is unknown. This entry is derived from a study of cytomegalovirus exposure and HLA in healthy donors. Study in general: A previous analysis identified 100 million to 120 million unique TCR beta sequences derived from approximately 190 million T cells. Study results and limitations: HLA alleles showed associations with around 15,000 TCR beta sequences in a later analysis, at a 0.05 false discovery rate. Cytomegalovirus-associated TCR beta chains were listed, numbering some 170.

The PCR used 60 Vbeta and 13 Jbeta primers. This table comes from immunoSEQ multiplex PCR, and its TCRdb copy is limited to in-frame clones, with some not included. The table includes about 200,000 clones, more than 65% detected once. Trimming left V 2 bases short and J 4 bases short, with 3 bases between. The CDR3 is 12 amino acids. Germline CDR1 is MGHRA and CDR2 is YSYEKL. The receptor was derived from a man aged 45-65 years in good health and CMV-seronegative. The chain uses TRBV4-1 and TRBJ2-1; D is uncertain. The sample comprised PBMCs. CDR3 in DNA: TGCGCCAGCAGCCAATCATACAATGAGCAGTTCTTC. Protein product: CASSQSYNEQFF.